This T cell receptor (beta chain) was captured by sequencing in a study of identifying expanded T cells in peripheral blood (dated by TCRdb to between 2018 and 2021). Regarding the study in general: Technical replicates were generated by sequencing separate aliquots of the same genomic DNA pool, with four replicates compared pairwise. Broad study findings and their caveats: Both the number of clones called differentially abundant and the false-positive rate were significantly reduced by the beta-binomial model across all healthy-donor time intervals. The binomial model flagged 0.9 to 1.5 differentially abundant clones between technical replicates but about 15 over around two weeks and approximately 18 over four weeks. Variance in clone template counts between roughly two-week samples significantly increased with total template count across all healthy donors. The authors expected that biological variance in healthy repertoires might rise further over much longer intervals, such as months to years.

TCRbeta CDR3 regions were profiled by bias-controlled multiplex PCR amplification of genomic DNA with the immunoSEQ Assay. On the study's bioinformatics: The absolute abundance of each unique TCRbeta CDR3 region was quantified after sequences were collapsed and filtered. Differential abundance was assessed using a binomial (Fisher-equivalent) model and a beta-binomial model in which time-dependent variance fitted from healthy donors was added. Clones with fewer than 5 combined templates were removed, and a clone was called differentially abundant if the clone's Benjamini-Hochberg FDR was below 0.01. Using the form v = (b*log(k)+a)^2, the beta-binomial variance was modeled as a function of the total template count across the two samples. The clones in this table, taken by TCRdb from immuneACCESS, are in-frame only. Not every clone is retained; where verified, under half of the shortfall comes from an unresolved V gene, and the cause of the rest is unknown. V, J and clone size are taken as reported in that table, and D and trimming were inferred from the DNA itself. Present in this sample are 50,000 to 60,000 clones, approximately 80% of which were seen just once. The ten largest clones represent approximately 17% of the sample.

During the collection period, no infections or other immune events were recorded for the healthy donors. To calibrate time-dependent variance in a beta-binomial model of T-cell clone differential abundance, blood repertoires from healthy donors were used as a training cohort. The training cohort was composed of roughly 10 healthy donors, 3 female and 7 male. On average the donors were approximately 43 years old, and their ages spanned roughly 29 to 64 years. Whole blood from each healthy donor was obtained from a commercial supplier and was collected at three time points about two weeks apart. For immunosequencing, genomic DNA was extracted from unsorted whole blood. As to this clone: Its recognized antigen is unknown. The input lacks base qualities; no much larger clone sits a single base away.

The CDR3 runs 14 amino acids, cysteine and phenylalanine included. This entry keeps only the CDR3 DNA: 42 bases, framed from base 1. The germline V gene specifies SGDLS as CDR1 and YYNGEE as CDR2. Trimming accounts for 4 bases at V and 8 bases at J, while the number of junction bases matched to no gene is 11. Recombination joined TRBV9 with TRBJ1-2, with TRBD1 matching 7 junction bases. This TCR was sampled from a person aged 18 to 70 in good health. The sequencing input was blood. The nucleotide sequence is given as TGTGCCAGCAGCACCGGACAGGTACCGGGAGGCTACACCTTC. It encodes CASSTGQVPGGYTF.